Listed here are 18 T cell receptor beta chains from one sample, sequenced in a study of T-cell memory formation after mild COVID-19. TCRdb re-derived calls from the 5' RACE reads in MiXCR, one entry per CDR3 protein. The table lists roughly 250,000 distinct CDR3 sequences, over 15% of them singletons. The sample was PBMCs or a T cell subset sorted from them (not recorded which). The receptors stem from a man aged 18 to 30 who had mild COVID-19 (a few samples of this study predate the infection). Cell type and time point are not known.

This clonotype was seen more than once but under ten times. The chain has TRBV15 and TRBJ2-5; D remains ambiguous. V was pared by 10 bases and J by 2 bases, with 14 bases between. Germline CDR1 and CDR2: LNHNV and YYDKDF (reference sequence). The CDR3 extends over 13 amino acids. The CDR3 loop reads CAIMGRLQETQYF. As DNA, the CDR3 is TGTGCCATAATGGGCAGACTTCAAGAGACCCAGTACTTC.

Only a few counts were recorded for this clonotype. The J gene is TRBJ2-3, the V gene TRBV7-2; TRBD2 aligns across 14 bases. V lost 5 bases to trimming and J lost 6 bases; unmatched junction nucleotides: 13. The CDR3 runs 18 residues. CDR1 and CDR2 (germline): SGHTA, FQGNSA. For the CDR3, the DNA is TGTGCCAGCAGCCCCGGACTAGCGGGGGGAAGCTGGTCCGATACGCAGTATTTT. This encodes CASSPGLAGGSWSDTQYF. The full variable domain, rest sourced from reference TRBV7-2 and TRBJ2-3, is GAGVSQSPSNKVTEKGKDVELRCDPISGHTALYWYRQSLGQGLEFLIYFQGNSAPDKSGLPSDRFSAERTGGSVSTLTIQRTQQEDSAVYLCASSPGLAGGSWSDTQYFGPGTRLTVL.

This clonotype was detected only a few times. This chain joins TRBV5-1 and TRBJ2-1, with 7 nucleotides matching TRBD2. Per the germline V gene, CDR1 is SGHRS and CDR2 is YFSETQ. The length of the CDR3 is 15 residues. The J segment lost 6 bases and the V segment lost 4 bases, leaving 10 bases of the junction unmatched. The CDR3 nucleotides read TGCGCCAGCAGCCCCACACAGCGGGGTGCCAATGAGCAGTTCTTC. Translation: CASSPTQRGANEQFF.

The rearrangement links TRBV6-5 to TRBJ2-2, with D possibly TRBD2 on 7 matching bases. V dropped 8 bases and J dropped 0 bases, with 16 bases sitting between them. The CDR3 is 16 residues long. Germline assignment: CDR1 MNHEY and CDR2 SVGAGI. The CDR3 sequence: CASSGAGAANTGELFF. CDR3 bases: TGTGCCAGCTCCGGGGCGGGGGCGGCGAACACCGGGGAGCTGTTTTTT.

The chain's CDR3 is CASSEQGTPSAGELFF. The DNA for the CDR3 is TGCGCCAGCAGCGAACAGGGGACCCCAAGTGCCGGGGAGCTGTTTTTT. V gene TRBV5-1 combines with J gene TRBJ2-2; 7 nucleotides align to TRBD1. J lost 6 bases, V lost 4 bases, and 12 bases had no gene match. The CDR3 totals 16 residues. Germline-derived CDR1 and CDR2 are SGHRS and YFSETQ.

This clonotype was detected many times. The J gene is TRBJ2-1, the V gene TRBV5-1; 8 bases map to TRBD2. The CDR3 consists of 15 residues. Trimming cost V 2 bases and J 5 bases; bases outside gene matches: 6. The germline V gene encodes CDR1 SGHRS and CDR2 YFSETQ. In nucleotides, the CDR3 is TGCGCCAGCAGCTTCCAGCGGGGGAGCGACAATGAGCAGTTCTTC. Its protein product is CASSFQRGSDNEQFF.

In its sample, this clonotype was seen a few times. This rearrangement joins TRBV5-1 to TRBJ2-3; the D is unclear. Trimming pared 4 bases from V and 3 bases from J, leaving 21 bases between. Germline-derived CDR1 and CDR2 are SGHRS and YFSETQ. CDR3 length equals 17 residues. The CDR3 loop is CASSPLGRVDVTDTQYF. The CDR3 nucleotides are TGCGCCAGCAGCCCCCTAGGGCGAGTCGACGTTACAGATACGCAGTATTTT.

V usage is TRBV2 and J usage is TRBJ1-1; the D gene is possibly TRBD1 (5 bases). Deletions cut 10 bases from V and 2 bases from J, with 17 bases between. This CDR3 comprises 14 residues. Germline values: CDR1 SNHLY, CDR2 FYNNEI. CDR3 loop: CATRPGRPNTEAFF. CDR3 nucleotide sequence: TGTGCCACGAGGCCAGGGCGGCCCAACACTGAAGCTTTCTTT.

This clonotype has a handful of counts. This sequence joins TRBV20-1 and TRBJ2-7, with D perhaps matching TRBD2 (6 bases). The CDR3 is 14 residues long. Germline V gives CDR1 DFQATT, CDR2 SNEGSKA (reference sequence). The V end lost 1 base, the J end lost 0 bases, and 10 bases lay between the germline ends. CDR3 residues: CSARVAGTSYEQYF. For the CDR3, the DNA is TGCAGTGCTAGAGTGGCGGGGACCTCCTACGAGCAGTACTTC.

J is TRBJ1-1 and V is TRBV18; TRBD1 matches at 8 bases. The CDR3 has 14 amino acids. Germline V CDR1 and CDR2: KGHSH, LQKENI. The V gene end was trimmed by 6 bases and the J gene end by 4 bases; junction bases not matched to a gene: 7. CDR3 nucleotide sequence: TGTGCCAGCTCGCAGGGGGCGCGAGGCACTGAAGCTTTCTTT. Its protein product is CASSQGARGTEAFF.

Ten or more counts support this clonotype. J is TRBJ2-3 and V is TRBV5-1; TRBD2 aligns across 11 bases. The V and J ends lost 3 bases and 1 base, in that order; junction bases with no gene match: 4. Germline V CDR1 and CDR2: SGHRS, YFSETQ. CDR3 length equals 16 residues. Written as DNA, the CDR3 is TGCGCCAGCAGCTACAGGGGACTAGCGGGCACAGATACGCAGTATTTT. This codes for CASSYRGLAGTDTQYF.

The sample holds a few counts of this clonotype. This chain uses TRBV5-8 with TRBJ2-7; D may be TRBD2 (5 bases). The V end lost 0 bases, the J end lost 2 bases, and 15 bases lay between the germline ends. Germline assignment: CDR1 SGHTS and CDR2 YDEGEE. The CDR3 runs 16 residues. DNA of the CDR3: TGTGCCAGCAGCTTGGCTCTTCTTAGCGAGCCCTACGAGCAGTACTTC. This sequence encodes CASSLALLSEPYEQYF.

This clonotype was seen only a few times. The genes are TRBV12-3 or TRBV12-4 and TRBJ2-1; 8 nucleotides align to TRBD2. The CDR3 runs to 15 residues. Germline trimming cut 4 bases from V and 10 bases from J; bases unmatched to any gene: 12. The CDR3 sequence is CASSSEIAGGGEQFF. The CDR3 coding sequence is TGTGCCAGCAGTTCAGAGATCGCGGGGGGCGGGGAGCAGTTCTTC.

This chain uses TRBV7-2 with TRBJ2-2; D gene uncertain. This CDR3 comprises 14 residues. In germline, CDR1 is SGHTA, CDR2 FQGNSA. The V and J ends lost 6 bases and 4 bases respectively, with 12 bases between them. The CDR3 nucleotides read TGTGCCAGCAGATCCGGGCCTTCCACCGGGGAGCTGTTTTTT. Its protein product is CASRSGPSTGELFF.

The chain is built from TRBV5-5 and TRBJ2-7, with TRBD2 matching over 7 bases. From germline, CDR1 is SGHKS and CDR2 YYEKEE (reference sequence). Trimming removed 0 bases from V and 4 bases from J; junction bases left unmatched: 4. This CDR3 spans 14 amino acids. CDR3 DNA: TGTGCCAGCAGCTTGGAAGGGAGGGGATACGAGCAGTACTTC. This sequence encodes CASSLEGRGYEQYF.

This chain joins TRBV6-2 or TRBV6-3 and TRBJ1-1; no definite D call. V was shortened by 2 bases and J by 1 base, with 5 bases between the two germline ends. This CDR3 region has 13 residues. Germline loops: CDR1 MNHEY, CDR2 SVGEGT. The CDR3 loop is CASSYMGNTEAFF. The DNA for the CDR3 is TGTGCCAGCAGTTACATGGGGAACACTGAAGCTTTCTTT.

The chain carries TRBV3-1 and TRBJ2-5, with TRBD2 matching over 8 bases. Trimming cost V 5 bases and J 14 bases; bases outside gene matches: 16. The germline V gene encodes CDR1 LGHDT and CDR2 YNNKEL (reference sequence). The CDR3 is 14 amino acids. The CDR3 is CASSSSERPGLVYF. The CDR3 region has the DNA TGTGCCAGCAGCTCAAGTGAGCGACCGGGACTAGTATACTTC.

V gene TRBV7-2 combines with J gene TRBJ1-2; a weak D match, TRBD1 (5 bases). CDR3 size: 14 residues. Trimming took off 8 bases at V and 5 bases at J, with 18 bases between the two ends. Looked up from germline, CDR1 is SGHTA and CDR2 is FQGNSA. CDR3 protein: CASPMAGWGYGYTF. The CDR3 DNA sequence: TGTGCCAGCCCAATGGCAGGTTGGGGGTATGGCTACACCTTC.